The clone carrying this T cell receptor beta chain has only a few counts. Its antigen remains unknown. These data come from a study of beta chain features in type 1 diabetes. Study-wide points: Diminished insertions and augmented deletions at VDJ junctions characterized type 1 diabetes patients. Shorter TCRB CDR3s, moderately but significantly so, were found in Type 1 diabetes patients in all four CD4+ subsets.

Trimming took off 4 bases at V and 5 bases at J, with 9 bases between the two ends. The CDR3 runs 11 residues. The germline V gene encodes CDR1 SQVTM and CDR2 ANQGSEA. Investigators reverse transcribed all isolated RNA, so they sequenced expressed TCRB transcripts. Data came from immunoSEQ multiplex PCR; TCRdb stores just in-frame clones and leaves some out. The table lists more than 200,000 clones, approximately 16% of them singletons. The TCR originated in a man younger than 40 with type 1 diabetes. The chain has TRBV29-1 and TRBJ2-7; D gene uncertain. The source material was naive CD4+ T cells from blood. The CDR3 nucleotides are TGCAGCGTTGGCGCCCTTCACGAGCAGTACTTC. Protein: CSVGALHEQYF.